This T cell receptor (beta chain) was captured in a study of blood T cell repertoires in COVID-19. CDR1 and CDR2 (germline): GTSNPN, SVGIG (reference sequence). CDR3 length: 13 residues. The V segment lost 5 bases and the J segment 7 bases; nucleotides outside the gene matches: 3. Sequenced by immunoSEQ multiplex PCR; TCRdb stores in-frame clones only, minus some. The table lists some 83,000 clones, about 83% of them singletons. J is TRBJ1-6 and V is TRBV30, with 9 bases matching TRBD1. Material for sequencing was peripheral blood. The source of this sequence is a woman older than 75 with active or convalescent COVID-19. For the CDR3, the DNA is TGTGCCTGGGCGGGACAGGGCAATTCACCCCTCCACTTT. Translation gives CAWAGQGNSPLHF.